Listed below are T cell receptor beta chains from one sample, sequenced in a study of glioma-infiltrating T cells after dendritic cell vaccination. Method: immunoSEQ multiplex PCR; TCRdb's copy keeps in-frame clones and lacks some. The data show roughly 90,000 clones, with 85% to 90% seen just once and 15% to 19% held by the top ten. The specimen comprised blood, sampled before dendritic cell vaccination. These receptors all come from a human donor with glioblastoma. CDR3s include the opening cysteine and the closing phenylalanine or tryptophan. A D gene is named only where the DNA matches it firmly. Expanded clones get a size class; other rows say once, few or many, or leave the size out.

CASSFIGLAGGSTDTQYF,TGTGCCAGCAGCTTTATAGGATTGGCGGGAGGGAGCACAGATACGCAGTATTTT,once,TRBD2,TRBV28,TRBJ2-3
CASSLLFGGVLTNEQFF,TGTGCCAGCAGCCTCCTTTTCGGGGGAGTTCTTACCAATGAGCAGTTCTTC,NA,NA,TRBV7-8,TRBJ2-1
CASSVYRDFNEKLFF,TGTGCCAGCAGTGTTTACCGGGACTTTAATGAAAAACTGTTTTTT,NA,NA,TRBV25-1,TRBJ1-4
CASSLNQGYLNSPLHF,TGTGCCAGCAGCTTAAATCAGGGGTATCTAAATTCACCCCTCCACTTT,NA,NA,TRBV7-2,TRBJ1-6
CAISEGRTSGRGNTGELFF,TGTGCCATCAGTGAGGGTCGGACTAGCGGGAGGGGAAACACCGGGGAGCTGTTTTTT,NA,TRBD2,TRBV10-3,TRBJ2-2
CAWSVRQGLLWQETQYF,TGTGCCTGGAGTGTACGGCAGGGCCTCTTATGGCAAGAGACCCAGTACTTC,few,NA,TRBV30,TRBJ2-5
CASSLNRGLTGELFF,TGTGCCAGCAGCTTAAACAGGGGGCTTACCGGGGAGCTGTTTTTT,NA,TRBD1,TRBV7-3,TRBJ2-2
CASRDGTGAYYGYTF,TGTGCCAGCAGGGACGGGACAGGGGCTTACTATGGCTACACCTTC,NA,TRBD1,TRBV27,TRBJ1-2
CASSELGRADTQYF,TGTGCCAGCAGCGAGTTAGGGAGAGCAGATACGCAGTATTTT,once,NA,TRBV6-1,TRBJ2-3
CASSLTGQASEAFF,TGTGCCAGCAGCTTAACCGGCCAGGCCTCTGAAGCTTTCTTT,once,NA,TRBV7-3,TRBJ1-1
CASSKIQGGDGYTF,TGTGCCAGCAGCAAAATTCAGGGGGGTGATGGCTACACCTTC,NA,NA,TRBV21-1,TRBJ1-2
CASSYSEGADEQFF,TGTGCCAGCAGTTACTCCGAGGGGGCGGATGAGCAGTTCTTC,once,TRBD1,TRBV6-5,TRBJ2-1
CASSQEGTGFGYTF,TGCGCCAGCAGCCAAGAAGGGACAGGGTTCGGCTACACCTTC,NA,TRBD1,TRBV4-1,TRBJ1-2
CASSLLVAGTHGYTF,TGTGCCAGCAGCCTACTGGTCGCAGGTACTCATGGCTACACCTTC,NA,NA,TRBV5-8,TRBJ1-2
CASSLVRTEAFF,TGTGCCAGCAGCTTAGTGCGTACTGAAGCTTTCTTT,NA,NA,TRBV13,TRBJ1-1
CASSYPGTAIYEQYF,TGTGCCAGCAGTTACCCCGGGACAGCAATCTACGAGCAGTACTTC,NA,TRBD1,TRBV6-5,TRBJ2-7
CASSFISAGGYTDTQYF,TGTGCCAGCAGTTTCATATCGGCAGGGGGCTATACAGATACGCAGTATTTT,many,TRBD1,TRBV28,TRBJ2-3
CASSSRTDYEQYF,TGTGCCAGCAGCTCTCGGACTGACTACGAGCAGTACTTC,NA,NA,TRBV11-3,TRBJ2-7
CASSQTEASGNTIYF,TGTGCCAGCAGCCAGACAGAGGCCTCTGGAAACACCATATATTTT,NA,NA,TRBV4-2,TRBJ1-3
CASSQETGADETQYF,TGCGCCAGCAGCCAAGAAACAGGGGCTGATGAGACCCAGTACTTC,once,TRBD1,TRBV4-1,TRBJ2-5
CASSWGGGNQPQHF,TGTGCCAGCAGCTGGGGGGGTGGCAATCAGCCCCAGCATTTT,NA,NA,TRBV7-2,TRBJ1-5
CASRRTGGPYEQYF,TGTGCCAGCAGAAGGACAGGGGGCCCCTACGAGCAGTACTTC,NA,TRBD1,TRBV6-5,TRBJ2-7
CASSLTGENQPQHF,TGTGCCAGCAGCTTGACAGGGGAAAACCAGCCCCAGCATTTT,NA,TRBD1,TRBV7-9,TRBJ1-5
CASRETYIDSPRYNEQFF,TGTGCCAGCAGGGAAACCTACATCGACAGCCCGAGGTACAATGAGCAGTTCTTC,NA,NA,TRBV28,TRBJ2-1
CATSRGVSQGTDEQFF,TGTGCCACCAGCAGAGGGGTTTCCCAGGGTACCGATGAGCAGTTCTTC,NA,NA,TRBV15,TRBJ2-1
CASSTTGNEKLFF,TGTGCCAGCAGTACGACAGGGAATGAAAAACTGTTTTTT,NA,TRBD1,TRBV5-6,TRBJ1-4
CASSPSRGFSGSRNEQFF,TGCGCCAGCAGCCCCTCACGGGGGTTCTCCGGGAGTAGGAATGAGCAGTTCTTC,NA,NA,TRBV5-1,TRBJ2-1
CASAIQVTQETQYF,TGTGCCAGCGCGATACAGGTTACTCAAGAGACCCAGTACTTC,NA,NA,TRBV7-9,TRBJ2-5